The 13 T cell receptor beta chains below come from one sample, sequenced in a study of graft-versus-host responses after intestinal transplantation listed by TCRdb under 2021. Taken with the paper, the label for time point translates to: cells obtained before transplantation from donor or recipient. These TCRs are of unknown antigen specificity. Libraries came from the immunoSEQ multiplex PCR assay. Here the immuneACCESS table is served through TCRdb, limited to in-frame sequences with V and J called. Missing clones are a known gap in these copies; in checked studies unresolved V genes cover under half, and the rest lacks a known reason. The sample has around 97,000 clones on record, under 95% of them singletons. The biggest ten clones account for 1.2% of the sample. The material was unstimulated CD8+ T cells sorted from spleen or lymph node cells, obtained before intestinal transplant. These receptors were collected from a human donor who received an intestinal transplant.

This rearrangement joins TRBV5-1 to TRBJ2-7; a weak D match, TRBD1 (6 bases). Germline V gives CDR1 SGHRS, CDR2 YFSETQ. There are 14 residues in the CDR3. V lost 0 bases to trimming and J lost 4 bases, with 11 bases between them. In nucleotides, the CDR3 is TGCGCCAGCAGCTTGGTAGACAGGCCTTACGAGCAGTACTTC. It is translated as CASSLVDRPYEQYF.

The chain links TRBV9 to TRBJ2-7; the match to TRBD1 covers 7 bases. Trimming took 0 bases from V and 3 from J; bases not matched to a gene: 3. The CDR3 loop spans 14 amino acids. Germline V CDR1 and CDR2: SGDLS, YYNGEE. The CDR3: CASSVAPGGYEQYF. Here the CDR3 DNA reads TGTGCCAGCAGCGTAGCTCCAGGGGGCTACGAGCAGTACTTC.

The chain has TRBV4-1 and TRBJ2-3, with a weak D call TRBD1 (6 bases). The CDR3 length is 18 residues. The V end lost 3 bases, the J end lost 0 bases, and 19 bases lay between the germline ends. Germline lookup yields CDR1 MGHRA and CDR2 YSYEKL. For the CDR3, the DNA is TGCGCCAGCAGCCACCCTTCAAGGGGGATCCCTAGCACAGATACGCAGTATTTT. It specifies CASSHPSRGIPSTDTQYF.

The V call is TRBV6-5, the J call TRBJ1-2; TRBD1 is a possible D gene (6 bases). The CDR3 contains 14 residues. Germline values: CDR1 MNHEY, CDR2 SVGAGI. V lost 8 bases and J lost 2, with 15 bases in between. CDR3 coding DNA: TGTGCCAGCCACCTCGCGGGGGCCAACTATGGCTACACCTTC. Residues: CASHLAGANYGYTF.

The CDR3 region has the DNA TGTGCCACCAGCAGAGGCGGGGGGGAAGAGACCCAGTACTTC. Protein sequence: CATSRGGGEETQYF. The chain links TRBV15 to TRBJ2-5, with TRBD2 identical over 9 bases. Unmatched junction bases numbered 0, after V lost 1 base and J lost 3 bases. The CDR3 length is 14 residues. Germline V CDR1 and CDR2: LNHNV, YYDKDF (reference sequence). The entire variable domain, with the rest obtained from reference TRBV15 and TRBJ2-5, is as follows: DAMVIQNPRYQVTQFGKPVTLSCSQTLNHNVMYWYQQKSSQAPKLLFHYYDKDFNNEADTPDNFQSRRPNTSFCFLDIRSPGLGDTAMYLCATSRGGGEETQYFGPGTRLLVL.

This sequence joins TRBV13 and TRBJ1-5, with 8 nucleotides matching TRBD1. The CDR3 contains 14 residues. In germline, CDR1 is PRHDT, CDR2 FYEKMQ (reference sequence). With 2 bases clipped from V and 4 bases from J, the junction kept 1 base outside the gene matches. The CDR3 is CASSLQGANQPQHF. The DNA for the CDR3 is TGTGCCAGCAGCTTACAGGGGGCTAATCAGCCCCAGCATTTT.

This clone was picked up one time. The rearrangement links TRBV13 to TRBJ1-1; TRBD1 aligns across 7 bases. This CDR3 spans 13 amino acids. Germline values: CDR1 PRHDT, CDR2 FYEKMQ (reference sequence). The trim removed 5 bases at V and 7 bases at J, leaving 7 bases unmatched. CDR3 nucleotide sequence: TGTGCCAGCAGCCAACAGGGGAAGAATGAAGCTTTCTTT. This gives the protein CASSQQGKNEAFF.

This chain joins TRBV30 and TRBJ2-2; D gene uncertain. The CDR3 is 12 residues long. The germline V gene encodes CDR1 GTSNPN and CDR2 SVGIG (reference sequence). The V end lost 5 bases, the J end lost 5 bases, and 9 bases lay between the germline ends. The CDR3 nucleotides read TGTGCCTGGGGTTCCGATACCGGGGAGCTGTTTTTT. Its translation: CAWGSDTGELFF.

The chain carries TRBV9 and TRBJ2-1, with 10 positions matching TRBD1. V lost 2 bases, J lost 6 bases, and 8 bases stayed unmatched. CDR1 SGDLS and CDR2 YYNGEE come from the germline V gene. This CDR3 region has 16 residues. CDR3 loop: CASSVDSGTGANEQFF. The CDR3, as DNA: TGTGCCAGCAGCGTTGATTCCGGGACAGGGGCCAATGAGCAGTTCTTC.

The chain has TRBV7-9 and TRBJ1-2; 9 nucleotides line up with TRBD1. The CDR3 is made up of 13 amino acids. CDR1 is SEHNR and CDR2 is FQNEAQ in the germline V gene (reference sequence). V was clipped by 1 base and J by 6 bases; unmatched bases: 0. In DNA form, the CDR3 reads TGTGCCAGCAGCTTAGGACAGGGGGATGGCTACACCTTC. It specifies CASSLGQGDGYTF.

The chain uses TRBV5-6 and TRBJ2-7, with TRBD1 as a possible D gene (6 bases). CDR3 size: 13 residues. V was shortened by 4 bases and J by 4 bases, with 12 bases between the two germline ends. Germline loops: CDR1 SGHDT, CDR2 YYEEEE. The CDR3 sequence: CASSPWTDYEQYF. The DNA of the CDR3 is TGTGCCAGCAGCCCTTGGACAGATTACGAGCAGTACTTC.

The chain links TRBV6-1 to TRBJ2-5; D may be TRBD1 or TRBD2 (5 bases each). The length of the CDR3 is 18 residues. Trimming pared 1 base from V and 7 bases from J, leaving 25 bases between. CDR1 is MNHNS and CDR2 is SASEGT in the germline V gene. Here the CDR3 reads CASSEGSRGYGALGTQYF. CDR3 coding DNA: TGTGCCAGCAGTGAAGGAAGCCGGGGCTACGGTGCCCTAGGGACCCAGTACTTC.

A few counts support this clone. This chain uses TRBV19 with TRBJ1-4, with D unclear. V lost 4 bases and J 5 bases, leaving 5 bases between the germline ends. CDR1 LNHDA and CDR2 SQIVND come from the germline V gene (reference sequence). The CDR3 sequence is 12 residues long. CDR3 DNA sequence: TGTGCCAGTAGTAAACACAATGAAAAACTGTTTTTT. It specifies CASSKHNEKLFF. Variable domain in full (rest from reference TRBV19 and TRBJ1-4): DGGITQSPKYLFRKEGQNVTLSCEQNLNHDAMYWYRQDPGQGLRLIYYSQIVNDFQKGDIAEGYSVSREKKESFPLTVTSAQKNPTAFYLCASSKHNEKLFFGSGTQLSVL.